These 27 T cell receptor beta chains share one sample of origin, sequenced in a study of spatial heterogeneity in lung cancer. TCRdb ran MiXCR on the 5' RACE reads and lists one entry per CDR3 protein. Seen here are approximately 40,000 distinct CDR3 sequences, around 7.5% observed once, and the top ten hold 25% to 35%. The time point here: sample taken at primary tumor resection. Without sorting, whole RNA was sequenced from tumor, nontumor lung or frozen PBMC. The sequencing used PBMCs, collected at surgery. These receptors originate from a male donor with early-stage non-small cell lung cancer.

The V gene is TRBV9, the J gene TRBJ2-3, with D perhaps TRBD1 or TRBD2 (5 bases each). CDR3 size: 15 residues. Germline CDR1 SGDLS, CDR2 YYNGEE. V dropped 0 bases and J dropped 5 bases, with 13 bases sitting between them. The CDR3 DNA reads as TGTGCCAGCAGCGTAGGAGGGCAGGGTTTAGATACGCAGTATTTT. Translated, it gives CASSVGGQGLDTQYF.

This clonotype was counted ten times or more. The CDR3 reads CSARTPGLNIQYF. DNA for the CDR3: TGCAGTGCTAGGACGCCGGGTCTGAACATTCAGTACTTC. The rearrangement links TRBV20-1 to TRBJ2-4; D remains unclear. Germline V gene sequence: CDR1 DFQATT, CDR2 SNEGSKA (reference sequence). The CDR3 spans 13 residues. The V and J ends lost 3 bases and 7 bases respectively, with 13 bases between them.

This sequence joins TRBV7-9 and TRBJ2-2; D may be TRBD2 (7 bases). The CDR3 loop spans 15 amino acids. Germline lookup yields CDR1 SEHNR and CDR2 FQNEAQ (reference sequence). Trimming stripped 7 bases from V and 4 bases from J, with 16 bases between. DNA for the CDR3: TGTGCCAGCACTTCGCGGGCGGGGGCCACCGGGGAGCTGTTTTTT. It codes for CASTSRAGATGELFF.

This clonotype has at least ten counts. The V and J genes are TRBV3-1 and TRBJ2-1; D not certain. In germline, CDR1 is LGHDT, CDR2 YNNKEL (reference sequence). This CDR3 is built from 15 residues. V was clipped by 0 bases and J by 6 bases, with 12 bases between them. CDR3 nucleotides: TGTGCCAGCAGCCAAGACAGAAGGACCTCCAATGAGCAGTTCTTC. Translated: CASSQDRRTSNEQFF.

This clonotype was seen repeatedly, ten times or more. The chain couples TRBV7-8 to TRBJ2-2; D might be TRBD1 (5 bases). The germline CDR1 and CDR2 sequences are SGHVS and FQNEAQ. V lost 1 base to trimming and J lost 4 bases, with 10 bases between them. The CDR3 sequence is 15 residues long. In nucleotides, the CDR3 is TGTGCCAGCAGCTTAGAAGCAGGGTCCACCGGGGAGCTGTTTTTT. Amino acids: CASSLEAGSTGELFF.

This clonotype was counted many times. The CDR3 region is CASSPPIRFSSYNEQFF. The CDR3 nucleotides are TGTGCCAGCAGCCCCCCAATCAGGTTCAGCTCCTACAATGAGCAGTTCTTC. The V and J genes are TRBV7-9 and TRBJ2-1; D is ambiguous. This CDR3 has 17 amino acids. Trimming pared 5 bases from V and 0 bases from J, leaving 17 bases between. Germline CDR1 reads SEHNR; CDR2 reads FQNEAQ (reference sequence).

This clonotype was detected many times. The chain couples TRBV19 to TRBJ1-5; the D gene is possibly TRBD1 (6 bases). The V gene lost 7 bases and the J gene lost 3 bases, with 19 bases spanning the gap. This CDR3 comprises 16 residues. The germline V gene encodes CDR1 LNHDA and CDR2 SQIVND (reference sequence). The CDR3 is CASTTIARGNNQPQHF. CDR3 in DNA: TGTGCCAGTACCACCATTGCGAGGGGGAACAATCAGCCCCAGCATTTT. Together with reference TRBV19 and TRBJ1-5, the CDR3 gives the full variable domain: DGGITQSPKYLFRKEGQNVTLSCEQNLNHDAMYWYRQDPGQGLRLIYYSQIVNDFQKGDIAEGYSVSREKKESFPLTVTSAQKNPTAFYLCASTTIARGNNQPQHFGDGTRLSIL.

The sample holds many counts of this clonotype. V is TRBV30 and J is TRBJ1-4; D gene ambiguous. The V end was cut by 2 bases, the J end by 7 bases, with 5 bases between. This CDR3 region has 11 residues. Germline-derived CDR1 and CDR2 are GTSNPN and SVGIG (reference sequence). The CDR3, as DNA: TGTGCCTGGAGTATACGTGAAAAACTGTTTTTT. It is translated as CAWSIREKLFF.

A few counts support this clonotype. The chain uses TRBV7-3 and TRBJ2-7; the match to TRBD2 covers 10 bases. CDR1 is SGHTA, CDR2 FQGTGA, per germline. This CDR3 has 14 residues. Trimming at V came to 5 bases and at J to 6 bases, leaving 7 bases not matched to a gene. CDR3 loop: CASSQAGGHGEQYF. In DNA, the CDR3 is TGTGCCAGCAGCCAAGCGGGGGGGCATGGCGAGCAGTACTTC.

As to this clonotype: Being one base from a much bigger clone, this may be a read error. The chain recombines TRBV6-2 or TRBV6-3 with TRBJ2-7, with D possibly matching TRBD1 (5 bases). CDR3 length: 13 amino acids. The germline CDR1 and CDR2 sequences are MNHEY and SVGEGT. CDR3 coding DNA: TGTGTCAGCAGCCTGGACACAGCCTACGAGCAGTACTTC. It encodes CVSSLDTAYEQYF.

There are many counts of this clonotype. The chain couples TRBV6-2 or TRBV6-3 to TRBJ2-7; D is ambiguous. There are 13 residues in the CDR3. Looked up from germline, CDR1 is MNHEY and CDR2 is SVGEGT. The ends were cut back, 2 bases at V and 6 bases at J, with 11 bases in the middle. The CDR3 region has the DNA TGTGCCAGCAGTTACCTCCAGGCCGCCGAGCAGTACTTC. Translating gives CASSYLQAAEQYF.

This rearrangement joins TRBV7-2 to TRBJ1-6; 9 bases are shared with TRBD1. Trimming removed 0 bases from V and 7 bases from J; junction bases left unmatched: 1. This CDR3 is 15 amino acids long. Germline V lookup: CDR1 SGHTA, CDR2 FQGNSA. Here the CDR3 reads CASSLAGTGNSPLHF. The CDR3 DNA is TGTGCCAGCAGCTTAGCGGGGACAGGGAATTCACCCCTCCACTTT.

This clonotype was detected ten times or more. The genes are TRBV6-2 or TRBV6-3 and TRBJ2-7; 7 positions match TRBD2. Germline V gives CDR1 MNHEY, CDR2 SVGEGT. V gave up 2 bases and J gave up 6 bases; unmatched junction bases: 10. The CDR3 runs to 15 residues. The CDR3 loop is CASSYLTAGLSEQYV. The DNA for the CDR3 is TGTGCCAGCAGTTACCTAACAGCGGGACTGAGCGAGCAGTACGTC.

This clonotype was seen at least ten times. The CDR3 loop is CASSWRTTDTQYF. In DNA, the CDR3 is TGTGCCAGCAGTTGGAGGACCACAGATACGCAGTATTTT. This chain joins TRBV27 and TRBJ2-3; D might be TRBD2 (5 bases). CDR1 and CDR2 from the germline V gene are MNHEY and SMNVEV (reference sequence). V lost 4 bases and J lost 2, with 7 bases in between. The CDR3 has 13 residues.

This clonotype was recorded at least ten times. The rearrangement joins TRBV5-4 to TRBJ1-2, with D tentatively TRBD1 (6 bases). The germline CDR1 and CDR2 sequences are SGHNT and YYREEE (reference sequence). V lost 4 bases to trimming and J lost 0 bases, with 10 bases between them. The CDR3 consists of 14 residues. CDR3 bases: TGTGCCAGCAGCCCGGACAGAACTAACTATGGCTACACCTTC. Residues: CASSPDRTNYGYTF.

This clonotype was seen many times. The gene calls are TRBV4-1 and TRBJ2-4, with D hard to call. Per the germline V gene, CDR1 is MGHRA and CDR2 is YSYEKL. The CDR3 covers 14 residues. V lost 4 bases, J lost 1 base, and 8 bases lay in between. In DNA, the CDR3 is TGCGCCAGCAGCCTTGAAAGGGCCAAAAACATTCAGTACTTC. Encoded protein: CASSLERAKNIQYF.

This chain joins TRBV18 and TRBJ2-7; weak D call: TRBD2 (5 bases). CDR3 length: 12 residues. The V gene lost 6 bases and the J gene lost 3 bases, with 9 bases spanning the gap. The germline gives CDR1 KGHSH, CDR2 LQKENI. This chain's CDR3 is CASSLAGYEQYV. CDR3 coding DNA: TGTGCCAGCTCCCTGGCGGGCTACGAGCAGTACGTC.

This clonotype came up a few times. The rearrangement uses TRBV7-8 and TRBJ2-7; TRBD1 matches 7 bases. The CDR3 covers 14 residues. The germline V gene encodes CDR1 SGHVS and CDR2 FQNEAQ. Trimming took 5 bases from V and 3 from J; bases not matched to a gene: 7. The CDR3 DNA reads as TGTGCCAGCAGCAGCCGGGACAGACTCTACGAGCAGTACTTC. The encoded protein is CASSSRDRLYEQYF.

This clonotype was seen many times. This chain uses TRBV18 with TRBJ2-3; 13 nucleotides agree with TRBD2. The CDR3 extends over 17 amino acids. Germline V lookup: CDR1 KGHSH, CDR2 LQKENI. After removal of 3 bases from V and 4 bases from J, the junction contained 7 bases not matched to a gene. The CDR3 DNA follows: TGTGCCAGCTCACCCATCACTAGCGGGAGGGCCGCAGATACGCAGTATTTT. This translates into CASSPITSGRAADTQYF.

The chain combines TRBV7-2 with TRBJ2-1; 9 nucleotides agree with TRBD1. Germline assignment: CDR1 SGHTA and CDR2 FQGNSA. Unmatched junction bases numbered 13, after V lost 4 bases and J lost 0 bases. The CDR3 consists of 19 residues. The CDR3 sequence is CASSSRSGDRVSSYNEQFF. The CDR3 DNA sequence: TGTGCCAGCAGCTCGCGTAGTGGGGACAGGGTAAGCTCCTACAATGAGCAGTTCTTC. The full variable domain, its missing parts supplied by reference TRBV7-2 and TRBJ2-1, is GAGVSQSPSNKVTEKGKDVELRCDPISGHTALYWYRQSLGQGLEFLIYFQGNSAPDKSGLPSDRFSAERTGGSVSTLTIQRTQQEDSAVYLCASSSRSGDRVSSYNEQFFGPGTRLTVL.

The chain has TRBV21-1 and TRBJ2-1; the table names TRBD1, a call not compared with the DNA. TRBV21-1 is a known pseudogene. There are 13 residues in the CDR3. The CDR3 bases are TGTGCCAGCAGTCCCGGTCAGGGTGGGGAGCAGTTCTTC. Amino acid sequence: CASSPGQGGEQFF.

This clonotype has ten or more counts. The gene calls are TRBV11-1 and TRBJ2-4; 9 bases match TRBD1. The CDR3 consists of 16 residues. From germline, CDR1 is SGHAT and CDR2 FQDESV (reference sequence). V lost 3 bases to trimming and J lost 5 bases; unmatched junction nucleotides: 8. The CDR3 coding sequence is TGTGCCAGCAGCTTTTTTGCGGGACAGGGCCAAAACATTCAGTACTTC. The encoded protein is CASSFFAGQGQNIQYF. Using reference TRBV11-1 and TRBJ2-4 for the parts outside the CDR3, the full variable domain is EAEVAQSPRYKITEKSQAVAFWCDPISGHATLYWYRQILGQGPELLVQFQDESVVDDSQLPKDRFSAERLKGVDSTLKIQPAELGDSAMYLCASSFFAGQGQNIQYFGAGTRLSVL.

The J gene is TRBJ1-2, the V gene TRBV9, with unresolved D. Germline V gene sequence: CDR1 SGDLS, CDR2 YYNGEE. V dropped 2 bases and J dropped 3 bases, with 8 bases sitting between them. There are 13 residues in the CDR3. CDR3 residues: CASSVAEHYGYTF. CDR3 in DNA: TGTGCCAGCAGCGTTGCAGAACACTATGGCTACACCTTC.

This clonotype occurred many times. The J gene is TRBJ1-5, the V gene TRBV5-1; D gene unclear. Trimming took off 1 base at V and 4 bases at J, with 12 bases between the two ends. Germline CDR1 SGHRS, CDR2 YFSETQ. The CDR3 loop spans 15 amino acids. CDR3 DNA: TGCGCCAGCAGCTTGTGGTCCTTTCGGAATCAGCCCCAGCATTTT. It is translated as CASSLWSFRNQPQHF. The complete variable domain, with remaining parts taken from reference TRBV5-1 and TRBJ1-5, reads KAGVTQTPRYLIKTRGQQVTLSCSPISGHRSVSWYQQTPGQGLQFLFEYFSETQRNKGNFPGRFSGRQFSNSRSEMNVSTLELGDSALYLCASSLWSFRNQPQHFGDGTRLSIL.

This clonotype showed up just a few times. The chain has TRBV12-3 or TRBV12-4 and TRBJ1-2; D may be TRBD1 (6 bases). The CDR3 extends over 14 amino acids. V lost 5 bases and J 8 bases, leaving 18 bases between the germline ends. The CDR3 DNA is TGTGCCAGCAGTCACTTACAGGGAACGAGCGGCTACACCTTC. This sequence encodes CASSHLQGTSGYTF.

This clonotype was seen only a few times. CDR3 nucleotide sequence: TGTGCCACCTCCGGACCCTTGCACGAGCAGTACGTC. This encodes CATSGPLHEQYV. The V call is TRBV28, the J call TRBJ2-7; D not certain. V lost 10 bases to trimming and J lost 5 bases, with 15 bases between them. The CDR3 is made up of 12 amino acids. Germline CDR1 is MDHEN and CDR2 is SYDVKM.

The sample holds many counts of this clonotype. The gene calls are TRBV29-1 and TRBJ2-5; a possible D gene is TRBD1 (6 bases). Deletions cut 3 bases from V and 4 bases from J, with 12 bases between. From germline, CDR1 is SQVTM and CDR2 ANQGSEA. The CDR3 consists of 13 residues. The DNA of the CDR3 is TGCAGCGTTGACTTCGAAGGGGGAGAGACCCAGTACTTC. This encodes CSVDFEGGETQYF.